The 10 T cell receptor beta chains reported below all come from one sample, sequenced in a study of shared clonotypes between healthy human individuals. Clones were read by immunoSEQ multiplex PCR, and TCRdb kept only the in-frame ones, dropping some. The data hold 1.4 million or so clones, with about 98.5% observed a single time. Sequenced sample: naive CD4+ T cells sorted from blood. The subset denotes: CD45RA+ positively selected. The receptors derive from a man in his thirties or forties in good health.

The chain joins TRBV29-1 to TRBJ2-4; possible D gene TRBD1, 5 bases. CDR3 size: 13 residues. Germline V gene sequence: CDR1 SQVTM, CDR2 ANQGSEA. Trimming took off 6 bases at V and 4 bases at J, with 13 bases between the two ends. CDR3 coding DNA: TGCAGCGTCGGTGACAGCCAGAAAAACATTCAGTACTTC. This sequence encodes CSVGDSQKNIQYF.

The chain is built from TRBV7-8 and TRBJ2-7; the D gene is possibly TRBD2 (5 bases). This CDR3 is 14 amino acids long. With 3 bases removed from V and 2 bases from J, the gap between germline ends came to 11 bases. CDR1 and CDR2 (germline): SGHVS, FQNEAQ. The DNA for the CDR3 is TGTGCCAGCAGCTTTGAGACCGGGACCTACGAGCAGTACTTC. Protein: CASSFETGTYEQYF. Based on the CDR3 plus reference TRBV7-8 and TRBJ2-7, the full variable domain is GAGVSQSPRYKVAKRGQDVALRCDPISGHVSLFWYQQALGQGPEFLTYFQNEAQLDKSGLPSDRFFAERPEGSVSTLKIQRTQQEDSAVYLCASSFETGTYEQYFGPGTRLTVT.

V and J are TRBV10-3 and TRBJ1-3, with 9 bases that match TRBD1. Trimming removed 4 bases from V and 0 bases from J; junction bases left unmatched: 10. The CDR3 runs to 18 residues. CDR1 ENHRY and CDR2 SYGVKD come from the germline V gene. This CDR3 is CAISGSETGGNSGNTIYF. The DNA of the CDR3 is TGTGCCATCAGTGGGTCCGAGACAGGGGGTAACTCTGGAAACACCATATATTTT.

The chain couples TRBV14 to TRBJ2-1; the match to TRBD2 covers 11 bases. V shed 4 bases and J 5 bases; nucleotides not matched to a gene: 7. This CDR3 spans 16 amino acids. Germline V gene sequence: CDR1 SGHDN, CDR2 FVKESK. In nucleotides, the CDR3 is TGTGCCAGCAGCCCCCTAGGGACTAGCGGAGACAATGAGCAGTTCTTC. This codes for CASSPLGTSGDNEQFF.

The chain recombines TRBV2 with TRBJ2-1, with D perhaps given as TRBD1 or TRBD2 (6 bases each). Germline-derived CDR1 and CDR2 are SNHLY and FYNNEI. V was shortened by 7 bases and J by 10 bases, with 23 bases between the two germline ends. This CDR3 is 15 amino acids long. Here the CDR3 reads CASTAGNGGHREQFF. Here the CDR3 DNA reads TGTGCCAGCACCGCGGGGAACGGGGGCCACAGGGAGCAGTTCTTC.

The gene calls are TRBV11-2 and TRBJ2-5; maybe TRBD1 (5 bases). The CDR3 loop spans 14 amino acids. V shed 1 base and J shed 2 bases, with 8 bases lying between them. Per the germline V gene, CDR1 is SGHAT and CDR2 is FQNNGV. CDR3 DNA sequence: TGTGCCAGCAGCTTAGTGCCAGGGCAAGAGACCCAGTACTTC. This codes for CASSLVPGQETQYF.

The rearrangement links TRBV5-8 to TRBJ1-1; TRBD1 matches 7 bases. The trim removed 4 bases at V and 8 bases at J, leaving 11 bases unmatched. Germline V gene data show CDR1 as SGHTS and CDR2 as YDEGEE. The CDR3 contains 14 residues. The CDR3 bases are TGTGCCAGCAGCCGCCGACAGGGAGGAATCGAAGCTTTCTTT. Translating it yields CASSRRQGGIEAFF.

CDR3 sequence: CASSLGRVTGDGYEQYF. CDR3 bases: TGCGCCAGCAGCTTAGGGCGGGTGACAGGGGACGGCTACGAGCAGTACTTC. The chain joins TRBV5-1 to TRBJ2-7, with TRBD1 matching over 8 bases. The ends lost 2 bases at V and 3 bases at J; junction bases unmatched: 13. Germline V gives CDR1 SGHRS, CDR2 YFSETQ. The CDR3 loop spans 17 amino acids.

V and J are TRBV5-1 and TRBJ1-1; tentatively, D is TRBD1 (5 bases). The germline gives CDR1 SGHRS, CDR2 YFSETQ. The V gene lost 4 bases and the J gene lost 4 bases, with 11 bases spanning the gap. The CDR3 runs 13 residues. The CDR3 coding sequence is TGCGCCAGCAGCCCGACGGGGACCACTGAAGCTTTCTTT. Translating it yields CASSPTGTTEAFF.

The CDR3 sequence is CASSQEPGRGGELFF. As DNA, the CDR3 is TGCGCCAGCAGCCAAGAGCCCGGGAGAGGCGGGGAGCTGTTTTTT. The chain combines TRBV4-3 with TRBJ2-2; D perhaps matches TRBD2 (6 bases). Germline V gene sequence: CDR1 LGHNA, CDR2 YSLEER. The CDR3 is 15 residues long. The V gene lost 0 bases and the J gene lost 7 bases, with 12 bases spanning the gap.